This T cell receptor beta chain is from a study of identifying expanded T cells in peripheral blood. Points from the study as a whole: Technical replicates showed around 1.3 changed clones; about 2 weeks roughly 15; four weeks 19. Variance in clone template counts between approximately 2-week samples significantly increased with total template count across all healthy donors.

After removal of 3 bases from V and 6 bases from J, the junction contained 5 bases not matched to a gene. Per germline, CDR1 SGHNT and CDR2 YYREEE (reference sequence). This CDR3 has 14 residues. As for this clone: Its antigen remains unidentified.

Assay: immunoSEQ multiplex PCR; the TCRdb copy retains only in-frame clones and omits some. The sample holds about 130,000 clones, 86% seen once. Healthy donors had no documented immune events, such as infections, while sampled. Sequenced sample: blood. The receptor was derived from a person aged 18 to 70 in good health. The V gene is TRBV5-4, the J gene TRBJ1-2, with 10 bases identical to TRBD1. The CDR3 region is CASSWDRGGDGYTF. CDR3 nucleotide sequence: TGTGCCAGCAGCTGGGACAGGGGAGGCGATGGCTACACCTTC.